This TCR beta chain was recovered during a study of T cells in women clearing cervical HPV infection. The germline CDR1 and CDR2 sequences are SQVTM and ANQGSEA. Trimming shortened V by 3 bases and J by 2 bases, and 10 bases separated the two germline ends. The CDR3 contains 13 residues. Genomic DNA, averaging approximately 1,300 ng per sample, yielded TCR beta CDR3 via immunoSEQ. Data came from immunoSEQ multiplex PCR; TCRdb stores just in-frame clones and leaves some out. The sample holds roughly 30,000 clones. All donors had a single incident cervical HPV16 infection, not prevalent. As concerns this clone: The read falls 3 residues short of the CDR3 end, and the missing part is taken from the germline J gene.

The specimen sequenced was blood buffy coat. This receptor was taken from a woman aged 18 to 75 with a cervical HPV16 infection that either progressed to CIN3+ or cleared (not recorded which). The chain recombines TRBV29-1 with TRBJ2-5; perhaps TRBD1 as D (6 bases). This chain's CDR3 is CSVEGAPQETQYF. The covered CDR3 bases are TGCAGCGTTGAGGGGGCGCCACAAGAGACC. Using reference TRBV29-1 and TRBJ2-5 for the parts outside the CDR3, the full variable domain is SAVISQKPSRDICQRGTSLTIQCQVDSQVTMMFWYRQQPGQSLTLIATANQGSEATYESGFVIDKFPISRPNLTFSTLTVSNMSPEDSSIYLCSVEGAPQETQYFGPGTRLLVL.